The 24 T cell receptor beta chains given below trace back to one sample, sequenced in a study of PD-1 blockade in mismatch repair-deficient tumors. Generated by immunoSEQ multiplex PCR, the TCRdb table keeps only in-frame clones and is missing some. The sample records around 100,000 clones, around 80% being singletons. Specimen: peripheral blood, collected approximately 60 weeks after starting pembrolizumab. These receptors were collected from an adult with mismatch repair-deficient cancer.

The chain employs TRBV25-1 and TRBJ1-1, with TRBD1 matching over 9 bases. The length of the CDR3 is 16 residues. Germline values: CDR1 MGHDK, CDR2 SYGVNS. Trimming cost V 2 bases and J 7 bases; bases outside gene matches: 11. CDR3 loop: CASSEPALQGAVEAFF. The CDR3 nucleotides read TGTGCCAGCAGTGAACCGGCCTTACAGGGGGCCGTTGAAGCTTTCTTT.

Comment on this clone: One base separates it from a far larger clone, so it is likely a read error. The CDR3 sequence is CASSLNPNTGELFF. The CDR3 nucleotides are TGTGCCAGCAGCTTAAACCCGAACACCGGGGAGCTGTTTTTT. The V gene is TRBV7-6, the J gene TRBJ2-2; D uncertain. CDR1 and CDR2 from the germline V gene are SGHVS and FNYEAQ. This CDR3 contains 14 residues. Between the trimmed V and J ends, which lost 2 bases and 0 bases, there was a span of 4 bases.

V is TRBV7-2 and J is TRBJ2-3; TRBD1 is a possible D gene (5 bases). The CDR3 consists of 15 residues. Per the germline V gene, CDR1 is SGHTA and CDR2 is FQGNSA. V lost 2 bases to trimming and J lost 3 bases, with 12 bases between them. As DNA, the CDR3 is TGTGCCAGCAGCTTAAGGGGCAGGATAACAGATACGCAGTATTTT. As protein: CASSLRGRITDTQYF.

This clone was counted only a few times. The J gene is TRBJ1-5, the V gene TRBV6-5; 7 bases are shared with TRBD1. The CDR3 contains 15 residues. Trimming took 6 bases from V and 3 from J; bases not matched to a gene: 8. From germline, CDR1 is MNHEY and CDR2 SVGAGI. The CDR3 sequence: CASSLGQSINQPQHF. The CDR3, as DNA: TGTGCCAGCAGCCTGGGACAGTCGATCAATCAGCCCCAGCATTTT.

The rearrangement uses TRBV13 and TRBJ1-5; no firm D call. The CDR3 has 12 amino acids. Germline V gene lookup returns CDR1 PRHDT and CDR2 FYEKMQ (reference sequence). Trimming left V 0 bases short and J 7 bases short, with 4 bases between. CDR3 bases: TGTGCCAGCAGCTTAGGTAGGCAGCCCCAGCATTTT. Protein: CASSLGRQPQHF.

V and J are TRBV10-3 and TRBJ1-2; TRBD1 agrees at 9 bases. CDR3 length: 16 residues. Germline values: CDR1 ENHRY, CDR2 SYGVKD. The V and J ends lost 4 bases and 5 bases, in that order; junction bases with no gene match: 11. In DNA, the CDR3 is TGTGCCATCAGTGTGGGACAGGGATCAGGTGGTTATGGCTACACCTTC. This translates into CAISVGQGSGGYGYTF.

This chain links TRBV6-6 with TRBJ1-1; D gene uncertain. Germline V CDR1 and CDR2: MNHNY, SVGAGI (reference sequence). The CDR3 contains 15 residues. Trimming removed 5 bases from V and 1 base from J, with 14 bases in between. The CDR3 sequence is CASSNLFSANTEAFF. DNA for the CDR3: TGTGCCAGCAGTAATCTGTTCAGCGCGAACACTGAAGCTTTCTTT.

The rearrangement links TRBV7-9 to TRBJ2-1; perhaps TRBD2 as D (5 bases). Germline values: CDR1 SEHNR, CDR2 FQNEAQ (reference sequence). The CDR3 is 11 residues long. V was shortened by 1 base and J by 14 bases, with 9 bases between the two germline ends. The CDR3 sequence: CASSLEAAEFF. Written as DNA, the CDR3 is TGTGCCAGCAGCTTAGAAGCAGCGGAGTTCTTC.

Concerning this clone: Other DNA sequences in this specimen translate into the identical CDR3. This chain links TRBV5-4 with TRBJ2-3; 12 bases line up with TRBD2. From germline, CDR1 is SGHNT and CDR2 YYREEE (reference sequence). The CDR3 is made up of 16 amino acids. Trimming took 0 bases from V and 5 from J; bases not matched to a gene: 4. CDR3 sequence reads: CASSLGLAGAGDTQYF. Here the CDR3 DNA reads TGTGCCAGCAGCTTGGGACTAGCGGGAGCTGGAGATACGCAGTATTTT.

CDR3 amino acids: CASSRGQVGANEKLFF. CDR3 DNA sequence: TGTGCCAGTAGTCGGGGACAGGTCGGCGCTAATGAAAAACTGTTTTTT. V usage is TRBV19 and J usage is TRBJ1-4; 8 bases agree with TRBD1. Trimming at V came to 5 bases and at J to 3 bases, leaving 8 bases not matched to a gene. The CDR3 consists of 16 residues. The germline CDR1 and CDR2 sequences are LNHDA and SQIVND (reference sequence).

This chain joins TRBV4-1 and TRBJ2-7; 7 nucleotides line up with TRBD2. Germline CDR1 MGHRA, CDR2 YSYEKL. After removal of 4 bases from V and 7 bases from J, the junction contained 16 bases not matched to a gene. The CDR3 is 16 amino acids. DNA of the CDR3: TGCGCCAGCAGCCCGGGAATGCTGGCGGGAGTTCGGGAGCAGTACTTC. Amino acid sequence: CASSPGMLAGVREQYF.

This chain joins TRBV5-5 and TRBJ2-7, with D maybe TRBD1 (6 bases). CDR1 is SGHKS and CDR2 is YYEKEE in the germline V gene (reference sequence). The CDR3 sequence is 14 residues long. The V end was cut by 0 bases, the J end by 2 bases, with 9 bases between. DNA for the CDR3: TGTGCCAGCAGCTTGGGAAGGGACACCTACGAGCAGTACTTC. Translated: CASSLGRDTYEQYF. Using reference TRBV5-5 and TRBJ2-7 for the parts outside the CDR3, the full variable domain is DAGVTQSPTHLIKTRGQQVTLRCSPISGHKSVSWYQQVLGQGPQFIFQYYEKEERGRGNFPDRFSARQFPNYSSELNVNALLLGDSALYLCASSLGRDTYEQYFGPGTRLTVT.

The CDR3 protein is CASSLESEGETQYF. The CDR3 DNA reads TGTGCCAGCAGTCTGGAGTCTGAGGGGGAGACCCAGTACTTC. The rearrangement links TRBV5-6 to TRBJ2-5, with D perhaps TRBD1 or TRBD2 (5 bases each). V lost 5 bases, J lost 5 bases, and 16 bases lay in between. The CDR3 contains 14 residues. Germline V gene data show CDR1 as SGHDT and CDR2 as YYEEEE.

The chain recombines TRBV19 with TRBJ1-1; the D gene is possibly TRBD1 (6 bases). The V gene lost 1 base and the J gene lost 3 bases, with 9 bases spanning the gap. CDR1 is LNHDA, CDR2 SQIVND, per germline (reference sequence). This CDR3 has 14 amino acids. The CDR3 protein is CASSIAGTHTEAFF. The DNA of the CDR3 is TGTGCCAGTAGTATAGCCGGGACACACACTGAAGCTTTCTTT. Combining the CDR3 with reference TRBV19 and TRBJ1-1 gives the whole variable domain DGGITQSPKYLFRKEGQNVTLSCEQNLNHDAMYWYRQDPGQGLRLIYYSQIVNDFQKGDIAEGYSVSREKKESFPLTVTSAQKNPTAFYLCASSIAGTHTEAFFGQGTRLTVV.

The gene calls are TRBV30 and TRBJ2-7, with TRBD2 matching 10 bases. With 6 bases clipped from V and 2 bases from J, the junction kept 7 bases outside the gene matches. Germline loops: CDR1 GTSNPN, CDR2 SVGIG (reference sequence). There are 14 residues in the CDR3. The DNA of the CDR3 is TGTGCCTGTAACAAGGGGACTAGCGCCTACGAGCAGTACTTC. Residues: CACNKGTSAYEQYF.

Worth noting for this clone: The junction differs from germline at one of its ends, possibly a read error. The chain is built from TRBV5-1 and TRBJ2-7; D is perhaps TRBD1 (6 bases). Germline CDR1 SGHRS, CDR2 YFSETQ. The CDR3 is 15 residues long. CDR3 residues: CASSPWDTRSNEQYF. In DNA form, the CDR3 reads TGCGCCAGCAGCCCGTGGGACACCCGCTCCAACGAGCAGTACTTC.

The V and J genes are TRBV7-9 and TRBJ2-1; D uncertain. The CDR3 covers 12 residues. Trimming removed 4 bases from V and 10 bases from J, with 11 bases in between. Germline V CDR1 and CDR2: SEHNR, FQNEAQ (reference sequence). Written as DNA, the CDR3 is TGTGCCAGCAGCTCCCCTCAAGGGGAGCAGTTCTTC. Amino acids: CASSSPQGEQFF.

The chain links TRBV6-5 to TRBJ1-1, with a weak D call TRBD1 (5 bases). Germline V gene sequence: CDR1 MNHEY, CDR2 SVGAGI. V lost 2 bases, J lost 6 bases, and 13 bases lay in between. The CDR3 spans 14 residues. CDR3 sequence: CASSYGPRGAEAFF. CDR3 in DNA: TGTGCCAGCAGTTACGGTCCTCGGGGCGCTGAAGCTTTCTTT.

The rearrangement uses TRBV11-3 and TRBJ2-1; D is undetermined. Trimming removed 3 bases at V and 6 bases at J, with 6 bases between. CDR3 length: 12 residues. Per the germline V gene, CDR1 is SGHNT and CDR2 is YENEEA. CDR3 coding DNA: TGTGCCAGCAGCTTGGTCCTCAATGAGCAGTTCTTC. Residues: CASSLVLNEQFF.

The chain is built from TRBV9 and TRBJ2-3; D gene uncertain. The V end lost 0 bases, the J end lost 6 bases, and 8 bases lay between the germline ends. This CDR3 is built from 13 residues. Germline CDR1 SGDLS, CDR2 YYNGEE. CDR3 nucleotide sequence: TGTGCCAGCAGCGTAGGACCCCGGGATACGCAGTATTTT. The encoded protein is CASSVGPRDTQYF.

The CDR3 here is CASSPRQDATEAFF. The CDR3 DNA is TGTGCCAGCTCACCCCGACAGGACGCCACTGAAGCTTTCTTT. The chain has TRBV18 and TRBJ1-1; tentatively, D is TRBD1 (6 bases). The germline V gene encodes CDR1 KGHSH and CDR2 LQKENI. Deletions cut 3 bases from V and 4 bases from J, with 12 bases between. The CDR3 loop spans 14 amino acids.

The CDR3 sequence is CASSQPGLGSQGETQYF. The DNA for the CDR3 is TGTGCCAGCTCACAACCGGGACTAGGGTCTCAGGGAGAGACCCAGTACTTC. The gene calls are TRBV18 and TRBJ2-5, with 8 bases lining up with TRBD2. CDR3 length: 17 residues. V was clipped by 4 bases and J by 4 bases; unmatched bases: 14. Germline V gene sequence: CDR1 KGHSH, CDR2 LQKENI.

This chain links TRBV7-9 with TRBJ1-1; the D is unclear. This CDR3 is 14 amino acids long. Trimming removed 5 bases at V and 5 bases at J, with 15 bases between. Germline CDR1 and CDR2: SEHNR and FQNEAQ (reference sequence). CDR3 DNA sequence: TGTGCCAGCAGCCCCCCGAGTATTTGGACTGAAGCTTTCTTT. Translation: CASSPPSIWTEAFF.

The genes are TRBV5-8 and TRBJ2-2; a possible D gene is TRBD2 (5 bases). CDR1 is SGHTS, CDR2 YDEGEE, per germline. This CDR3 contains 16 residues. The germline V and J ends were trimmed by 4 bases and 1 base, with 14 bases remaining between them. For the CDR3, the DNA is TGTGCCAGCAGCCTCGGGGTCCTAGAGAACACCGGGGAGCTGTTTTTT. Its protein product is CASSLGVLENTGELFF.